The 5 T cell receptor beta chains given below trace back to one sample, sequenced in a study of T cells after yellow fever vaccination. TCRdb passed the 5' RACE reads through MiXCR, listing each CDR3 protein once. The repertoire holds more than 350,000 distinct CDR3 sequences, with 9.5% to 13% as singletons. Sequenced material: PBMCs, taken on the day of the first yellow fever vaccination. Receptor source: a man younger than 35 who received the YFV17D yellow fever vaccine.

The V call is TRBV7-8, the J call TRBJ1-5; maybe TRBD1 (5 bases). The CDR3 has 19 amino acids. V lost 5 bases and J lost 5, with 28 bases in between. CDR1 SGHVS and CDR2 FQNEAQ come from the germline V gene. The CDR3 loop reads CASSPLVPRERGLHQPQHF. The DNA for the CDR3 is TGTGCCAGCAGCCCTCTGGTTCCCAGGGAACGGGGACTTCATCAGCCCCAGCATTTT.

This clonotype came up a few times. The rearrangement links TRBV5-4 to TRBJ2-3; D possibly corresponds to TRBD2 (6 bases). The germline V and J ends were trimmed by 4 bases and 2 bases, with 17 bases remaining between them. The CDR3 spans 16 residues. CDR1 SGHNT and CDR2 YYREEE come from the germline V gene (reference sequence). CDR3 sequence: CASSGLRGTFTDTQYF. The CDR3 DNA sequence: TGTGCCAGCAGCGGCTTGAGAGGGACTTTCACAGATACGCAGTATTTT.

This chain uses TRBV19 with TRBJ2-2, with D uncertain. CDR3 length: 16 residues. The germline V gene encodes CDR1 LNHDA and CDR2 SQIVND (reference sequence). Between the trimmed V and J ends, which lost 3 bases and 2 bases, there was a span of 13 bases. The CDR3 DNA sequence: TGTGCCAGTAGTATTGTGGGCAGCTTTAACACCGGGGAGCTGTTTTTT. Its translation: CASSIVGSFNTGELFF.

This clonotype has only a few counts. This rearrangement joins TRBV13 to TRBJ1-5; the D gene is possibly TRBD1 (5 bases). The length of the CDR3 is 13 residues. Deletions cut 4 bases from V and 3 bases from J, with 7 bases between. Per the germline V gene, CDR1 is PRHDT and CDR2 is FYEKMQ (reference sequence). In nucleotides, the CDR3 is TGTGCCAGCAGCTCGGGGGTCAATCAGCCCCAGCATTTT. As protein: CASSSGVNQPQHF.

J is TRBJ2-5 and V is TRBV5-4, with TRBD1 matching over 7 bases. Per germline, CDR1 SGHNT and CDR2 YYREEE (reference sequence). With 0 bases clipped from V and 4 bases from J, the junction kept 9 bases outside the gene matches. The CDR3 extends over 16 amino acids. CDR3 DNA: TGTGCCAGCAGCTTGGTGAAGGGGGCGGTTGGAGAGACCCAGTACTTC. Its protein is CASSLVKGAVGETQYF.